This T cell receptor beta chain was identified during a study of blood T cells in healthy people across ages. Next came a second PCR, run for 7 to 11 cycles, which used a sample-barcoded 5' primer along with a J-beta primer mix. TCRdb ran MiXCR on the 5' RACE reads and lists one entry per CDR3 protein. The sample contains 800,000 to 900,000 distinct CDR3 sequences, approximately 67% of which appear only once. Germline values: CDR1 ENHRY, CDR2 SYGVKD. This CDR3 spans 13 amino acids. This clonotype was sampled from a young man in good health. The chain joins TRBV10-3 to TRBJ2-7; D is possibly TRBD2 (6 bases). The DNA end favors TRBJ2-5, so the J call may be wrong. The sequenced sample was blood. CDR3 sequence (DNA): TGTGCCATCAGTGATACTAGCTCAGAGACCCAGTACTTC. This codes for CAISDTSSETQYF.